The 30 T cell receptor beta chains below come from one sample, sequenced in a study of response to subunit inactivated influenza vaccine. TCRdb re-derived calls from the RT-PCR reads in MiXCR, one entry per CDR3 protein. The sample has about 520,000 distinct CDR3 sequences, under 8.5% seen once. Sequenced here: PBMCs from blood, sampled less than 30 months after vaccination. The source is a man in his fifties or sixties who received an inactivated influenza vaccine.

In this sample, this clonotype turned up many times. The chain has TRBV6-4 and TRBJ2-3; D not certain. The CDR3 runs to 14 residues. Germline CDR1 and CDR2: MRHNA and SNTAGT. Deletions cut 0 bases from V and 3 bases from J, with 7 bases between. The CDR3 reads CASSDSTETDTQYF. The CDR3 DNA follows: TGTGCCAGCAGTGACTCGACGGAGACAGATACGCAGTATTTT.

This clonotype has a handful of counts. The chain is built from TRBV6-1 and TRBJ1-1; D perhaps matches TRBD1 (5 bases). Looked up from germline, CDR1 is MNHNS and CDR2 is SASEGT. Trimming took 6 bases from V and 4 from J, leaving 15 bases between them. The CDR3 contains 14 residues. The chain's CDR3 is CASRRDLLGTEAFF. The CDR3 bases are TGTGCCAGCAGACGGGACCTATTGGGCACTGAAGCTTTCTTT.

At least ten counts were recorded for this clonotype. The rearrangement joins TRBV6-5 to TRBJ2-1; 10 bases are a match to TRBD2. CDR1 is MNHEY, CDR2 SVGAGI, per germline. There are 16 residues in the CDR3. The junction had 6 bases not matched to a gene; V was cut back by 2 bases and J by 5 bases. The CDR3 spells CASSYRSGRANNEQFF. DNA of the CDR3: TGTGCCAGCAGTTACAGGAGCGGGAGGGCCAACAATGAGCAGTTCTTC.

This clonotype was observed many times. This sequence joins TRBV5-1 and TRBJ2-4; TRBD1 matches at 7 bases. CDR3 length: 13 residues. J lost 5 bases, V lost 5 bases, and 4 bases had no gene match. In germline, CDR1 is SGHRS, CDR2 YFSETQ. The chain's CDR3 is CASSTGTENIQYF. The CDR3, as DNA: TGCGCCAGCAGTACCGGGACAGAAAACATTCAGTACTTC.

The rearrangement joins TRBV4-1 to TRBJ2-3; D not resolved. This CDR3 is built from 13 residues. CDR1 is MGHRA, CDR2 YSYEKL, per germline. V lost 1 base and J 4 bases, leaving 6 bases between the germline ends. For the CDR3, the DNA is TGCGCCAGCAGCCAAGCCCGAGCAGATACGCAGTATTTT. It yields the protein CASSQARADTQYF.

This clonotype came up many times. The chain joins TRBV5-1 to TRBJ2-3; 12 bases are a match to TRBD2. Trimming removed 4 bases from V and 2 bases from J; junction bases left unmatched: 17. The CDR3 runs to 20 residues. Germline CDR1 reads SGHRS; CDR2 reads YFSETQ. CDR3 protein: CASSQQLGTGLAGTTDTQYF. Written as DNA, the CDR3 is TGCGCCAGCAGCCAGCAGCTTGGAACCGGACTAGCGGGGACCACAGATACGCAGTATTTT.

The chain has TRBV9 and TRBJ2-5; D gene uncertain. Looked up from germline, CDR1 is SGDLS and CDR2 is YYNGEE. V shed 0 bases and J shed 3 bases, with 6 bases lying between them. This CDR3 spans 13 amino acids. In nucleotides, the CDR3 is TGTGCCAGCAGCGTAGGGACCGAAGAGACCCAGTACTTC. Protein sequence: CASSVGTEETQYF.

This clonotype was observed a few times. V gene TRBV7-8 combines with J gene TRBJ2-7, with 10 bases lining up with TRBD2. CDR1 is SGHVS, CDR2 FQNEAQ, per germline. The CDR3 extends over 16 amino acids. The V gene end was trimmed by 1 base and the J gene end by 2 bases; junction bases not matched to a gene: 5. CDR3 residues: CASSLGGSGRAYEQYF. The DNA for the CDR3 is TGTGCCAGCAGCTTAGGGGGAAGCGGGAGGGCCTACGAGCAGTACTTC.

This clonotype showed up many times. The genes are TRBV28 and TRBJ2-1; 13 bases map to TRBD2. Looked up from germline, CDR1 is MDHEN and CDR2 is SYDVKM. J gave up 8 bases and V 5 bases, and 9 bases lay outside the gene matches. This CDR3 comprises 16 residues. The CDR3 DNA follows: TGTGCCAGCAGTAACCCACTAGCGGGAGGGGAGGATGAGCAGTTCTTC. It yields the protein CASSNPLAGGEDEQFF.

The chain uses TRBV6-2 or TRBV6-3 and TRBJ2-7, with 8 bases that match TRBD2. The length of the CDR3 is 16 residues. Trimming cost V 6 bases and J 0 bases; bases outside gene matches: 10. The germline CDR1 and CDR2 sequences are MNHEY and SVGEGT. The CDR3 reads CASRSSLAGSSYEQYF. The DNA for the CDR3 is TGTGCCAGCAGATCCTCCTTAGCGGGGAGCTCCTACGAGCAGTACTTC.

J is TRBJ2-3 and V is TRBV4-3, with D hard to call. CDR1 and CDR2 (germline): LGHNA, YSLEER. Deletions cut 3 bases from V and 0 bases from J, with 13 bases between. CDR3 length: 16 amino acids. CDR3 amino acids: CASSHLLDTSTDTQYF. The CDR3 nucleotides are TGCGCCAGCAGCCACCTGCTTGACACGAGCACAGATACGCAGTATTTT.

In its sample, this clonotype was seen many times. This chain connects TRBV7-9 to TRBJ2-7; TRBD1 is a possible D gene (5 bases). Trimming stripped 1 base from V and 5 bases from J, with 9 bases between. This CDR3 region has 13 residues. Per the germline V gene, CDR1 is SEHNR and CDR2 is FQNEAQ (reference sequence). The CDR3 loop is CASSLEQGNEQYF. The CDR3 DNA follows: TGTGCCAGCAGCTTAGAGCAGGGCAACGAGCAGTACTTC.

The chain uses TRBV10-3 and TRBJ2-3, with no clear D. From germline, CDR1 is ENHRY and CDR2 SYGVKD. The V end was cut by 0 bases, the J end by 7 bases, with 11 bases between. This CDR3 comprises 14 residues. The CDR3 DNA reads as TGTGCCATCAGTGAGTCGAGGTCTCCAAATACGCAGTATTTT. This codes for CAISESRSPNTQYF.

This chain connects TRBV29-1 to TRBJ1-2; TRBD1 might be the D (6 bases). CDR1 and CDR2 (germline): SQVTM, ANQGSEA. V lost 2 bases, J lost 6 bases, and 16 bases lay in between. This CDR3 has 14 amino acids. The chain's CDR3 is CSVEYIRGADGYTF. CDR3 sequence (DNA): TGCAGCGTTGAATACATTCGGGGGGCGGATGGCTACACCTTC.

This clonotype was observed a few times. The rearrangement uses TRBV7-2 and TRBJ2-7; tentative D call: TRBD1 (6 bases). This CDR3 has 14 amino acids. V dropped 3 bases and J dropped 3 bases, with 12 bases sitting between them. From germline, CDR1 is SGHTA and CDR2 FQGNSA. CDR3 loop: CASSFGAGDYEQYF. The CDR3 DNA reads as TGTGCCAGCAGCTTTGGGGCAGGGGACTACGAGCAGTACTTC.

In its sample, this clonotype was seen many times. The chain has TRBV5-1 and TRBJ2-7; 8 bases are shared with TRBD2. The CDR3 length is 14 residues. CDR1 and CDR2 from the germline V gene are SGHRS and YFSETQ. After removal of 0 bases from V and 4 bases from J, the junction contained 3 bases not matched to a gene. The CDR3 loop is CASSLGVAGYEQYF. Here the CDR3 DNA reads TGCGCCAGCAGCTTGGGGGTAGCGGGATACGAGCAGTACTTC.

Many counts were recorded for this clonotype. The V gene is TRBV18, the J gene TRBJ2-1, with unresolved D. Germline values: CDR1 KGHSH, CDR2 LQKENI. The CDR3 sequence is 16 residues long. Trimming cost V 4 bases and J 9 bases, with 22 bases left between them. CDR3 nucleotide sequence: TGTGCCAGCTCACGAGGACGAATTGACATCCCCCCTGAGCAGTTCTTC. Protein product: CASSRGRIDIPPEQFF.

This clonotype showed up many times. The V and J genes are TRBV20-1 and TRBJ1-5; no firm D call. Trimming pared 4 bases from V and 1 base from J, leaving 8 bases between. The CDR3 runs 13 residues. Germline loops: CDR1 DFQATT, CDR2 SNEGSKA (reference sequence). CDR3 sequence (DNA): TGCAGTGCTATCATCACCAGCAATCAGCCCCAGCATTTT. It codes for CSAIITSNQPQHF.

This clonotype was detected only a few times. The chain has TRBV18 and TRBJ2-5; D not resolved. Trimming stripped 0 bases from V and 4 bases from J, with 3 bases between. Germline CDR1 KGHSH, CDR2 LQKENI. The CDR3 runs 12 residues. CDR3: CASSPPTETQYF. Here the CDR3 DNA reads TGTGCCAGCTCACCACCTACAGAGACCCAGTACTTC.

On this clonotype itself: One end of the junction fails to match germline, which may point to a read error. The V and J genes are TRBV6-1 and TRBJ2-1, with D possibly TRBD1 on 6 matching bases. Germline values: CDR1 MNHNS, CDR2 SASEGT. CDR3 length: 15 amino acids. The CDR3: CASSNRDKSYNAQFF. CDR3 nucleotide sequence: TGTGCCAGCAGCAACCGGGACAAGTCCTACAATGCGCAGTTCTTC.

This clonotype was counted a few times. The genes are TRBV9 and TRBJ2-3; D is uncertain. Germline V lookup: CDR1 SGDLS, CDR2 YYNGEE. Trimming pared 0 bases from V and 6 bases from J, leaving 14 bases between. The CDR3 length is 15 residues. The CDR3 bases are TGTGCCAGCAGCGTAGATCCATCAACGCAGGATACGCAGTATTTT. Its translation: CASSVDPSTQDTQYF.

The gene calls are TRBV12-3 or TRBV12-4 and TRBJ2-6; D call uncertain. V lost 3 bases and J lost 3, with 3 bases in between. This CDR3 region has 13 residues. CDR3 sequence (DNA): TGTGCCAGCAGTTTTGTTGGGGCCAACGTCCTGACTTTC. It is translated as CASSFVGANVLTF.

This clonotype appeared a few times. This sequence joins TRBV18 and TRBJ2-4, with 7 positions matching TRBD1. The ends lost 3 bases at V and 4 bases at J; junction bases unmatched: 0. CDR1 is KGHSH and CDR2 is LQKENI in the germline V gene. The CDR3 has 13 amino acids. The CDR3 reads CASSPTGKNIQYF. The CDR3 DNA is TGTGCCAGCTCACCGACAGGGAAAAACATTCAGTACTTC. Full variable domain (rest looked up from reference TRBV18 and TRBJ2-4): NAGVMQNPRHLVRRRGQEARLRCSPMKGHSHVYWYRQLPEEGLKFMVYLQKENIIDESGMPKERFSAEFPKEGPSILRIQQVVRGDSAAYFCASSPTGKNIQYFGAGTRLSVL.

This clonotype was recorded a few times. The chain recombines TRBV5-8 with TRBJ2-3; D perhaps matches TRBD1 (6 bases). The CDR3 covers 13 residues. Germline V gene lookup returns CDR1 SGHTS and CDR2 YDEGEE. V shed 4 bases and J shed 4 bases, with 10 bases lying between them. The CDR3 protein is CASSGGQSDTQYF. The CDR3 bases are TGTGCCAGCAGCGGAGGACAGTCAGATACGCAGTATTTT.

This clonotype has more than one count but fewer than ten. The chain joins TRBV24-1 to TRBJ2-2; possibly TRBD1 or TRBD2 for D (6 bases each). The CDR3 sequence is 14 residues long. Germline V CDR1 and CDR2: KGHDR, SFDVKD. V was cut by 9 bases and J by 6 bases, with 16 bases left in between. CDR3 amino acids: CATSQGGTAGELFF. The CDR3 DNA sequence: TGTGCCACCTCGCAAGGGGGGACCGCCGGGGAGCTGTTTTTT.

This chain uses TRBV9 with TRBJ2-1; D remains unclear. V was clipped by 0 bases and J by 10 bases, with 17 bases between them. Germline V lookup: CDR1 SGDLS, CDR2 YYNGEE. This CDR3 comprises 15 residues. CDR3 loop: CASSVGIQAKNEQFF. The CDR3 coding sequence is TGTGCCAGCAGCGTAGGTATCCAAGCGAAGAACGAGCAGTTCTTC.

A few counts support this clonotype. The chain employs TRBV20-1 and TRBJ2-5; 11 nucleotides align to TRBD2. Germline V gives CDR1 DFQATT, CDR2 SNEGSKA (reference sequence). The J segment lost 5 bases and the V segment lost 3 bases, leaving 14 bases of the junction unmatched. The CDR3 runs 17 residues. The CDR3 is CSASPRQLAGGPETQYF. The CDR3 nucleotides are TGCAGTGCTAGCCCCCGACAGTTAGCGGGAGGGCCGGAGACCCAGTACTTC.

Only a few counts were recorded for this clonotype. The chain uses TRBV24-1 and TRBJ2-1; the D gene is possibly TRBD1 (5 bases). The CDR3 length is 13 residues. Germline-derived CDR1 and CDR2 are KGHDR and SFDVKD. V was clipped by 9 bases and J by 1 base, with 9 bases between them. CDR3 nucleotide sequence: TGTGCCACCGGACATGTGTCCTACAATGAGCAGTTCTTC. Its translation is CATGHVSYNEQFF.

This clonotype was found a few times. The V and J genes are TRBV4-3 and TRBJ2-1; D might be TRBD2 (5 bases). This CDR3 has 16 residues. Germline values: CDR1 LGHNA, CDR2 YSLEER. V was trimmed by 0 bases and J by 4 bases, leaving 13 bases between them. In nucleotides, the CDR3 is TGCGCCAGCAGCCAAGAAGGGAGCCCGTTTTACAATGAGCAGTTCTTC. Its translation: CASSQEGSPFYNEQFF.

This sequence joins TRBV6-5 and TRBJ2-1; 8 nucleotides agree with TRBD2. The CDR3 spans 16 residues. From germline, CDR1 is MNHEY and CDR2 SVGAGI. The V gene end was trimmed by 3 bases and the J gene end by 9 bases; junction bases not matched to a gene: 13. In DNA, the CDR3 is TGTGCCAGCAGTTATACGGGGTTAGCGGGATTCGGTGAGCAGTTCTTC. It codes for CASSYTGLAGFGEQFF.